What follows describes a single T cell receptor beta chain. The CDR3 totals 16 residues. The trim removed 2 bases at V and 3 bases at J, leaving 7 bases unmatched. Germline V CDR1 and CDR2: MGHRA, YSYEKL. The record originates from a study of blood T cell repertoires in COVID-19. TCRdb keeps only in-frame clones here, not all; method: immunoSEQ multiplex PCR. The data hold roughly 250,000 clones, with around four fifths observed a single time. The source is a woman in her fifties or sixties with active or convalescent COVID-19. The material sequenced was peripheral blood. The chain has TRBV4-1 and TRBJ2-7; 10 positions agree with TRBD1. The chain's CDR3 is CASSQPTGDRGYEQYF. CDR3 in DNA: TGCGCCAGCAGCCAACCGACAGGGGACAGGGGCTACGAGCAGTACTTC.